This TCR beta chain was sequenced during a study of vaccination and CD4 T cells after COVID-19. The wider study: Typically, post-vaccine samples were obtained a median about 79 days after dose two, within a range of 14 to 241. Cultures acting as controls obtained a CEFX pool, an HIV-1 Nef pool, or no peptide.

The sample's treatment: 10-day PBMC culture with coronavirus spike peptide pools or control peptides (ViraFEST assay). The authors cultured approximately 2.1 million PBMCs per well with about 10 IU/ml IL-2 and around 9.2 ug/ml peptide pools. The Oncomine TCR Beta short-read assay sequenced DNA from cultured CD4+ T cells. Using its own MiXCR run on the PCR reads, TCRdb lists one record per CDR3 protein. Here the sample spans 9,500 to 15,000 distinct CDR3 sequences, roughly half being singletons. This clonotype was seen only a few times. Its antigen is not known. The ends were cut back, 2 bases at V and 5 bases at J, with 15 bases in the middle. The CDR3 is made up of 15 amino acids. Germline CDR1 and CDR2: MNHEY and SVGAGI.

The receptor's source is a human donor with COVID-19. The sample in question was cultured CD4+ T cells from blood, obtained after SARS-CoV-2 vaccination. The chain is built from TRBV6-5 and TRBJ2-5; D is uncertain. The CDR3 region has the DNA TGTGCCAGCAGTTACGGGCAATCTACTACCGAGACCCAGTACTTC. Translating gives CASSYGQSTTETQYF.